A selection of T cell receptor beta chains follows, all from one sample in a study of PD-L1 blockade in urothelial cancer. Some clones are missing from TCRdb's copy, which holds only in-frame ones; the method was immunoSEQ multiplex PCR. The sample comprises around 80,000 clones, 87% of which are singletons, and about 6% rests with the top ten. Sequences were derived from PBMCs, sampled around atezolizumab (anti-PD-L1) treatment. Every receptor here comes from a woman aged 70 to 79 with urothelial cancer. CDR3s include the opening cysteine and the closing phenylalanine or tryptophan. D genes are given only for firm matches. The size field is filled for only some rows; it gives once, few, many or a size class.

cdr3_length	clone_size	j_call	v_call	d_call	cdr3_nt	cdr3_aa
16	few	TRBJ1-4	TRBV18	-	TGTGCCAGCTCAACAGACTGGGGCAGGCCTAATGAAAAACTGTTTTTT	CASSTDWGRPNEKLFF
16	-	TRBJ2-3	TRBV5-1	TRBD1	TGCGCCAGCAGCTCAAACAGGGGGCCGAGCACAGATACGCAGTATTTT	CASSSNRGPSTDTQYF
14	-	TRBJ1-2	TRBV30	-	TGTGCCTGGAGTGTAGACAGCATCTCTGATGGCTACACCTTC	CAWSVDSISDGYTF
14	-	TRBJ2-3	TRBV30	-	TGTGCCTGGAGTCCTAGAGGCACTTATGATACGCAGTATTTT	CAWSPRGTYDTQYF
14	-	TRBJ1-4	TRBV18	-	TGTGCCAGCTCACCGAGGCAGCGCAATGAAAAACTGTTTTTT	CASSPRQRNEKLFF
18	-	TRBJ2-2	TRBV2	TRBD2	TGTGCCAGCAGTGAAACATCCCGGACTAGCGGGGGGGTCGGGGAGCTGTTTTTT	CASSETSRTSGGVGELFF
16	-	TRBJ2-7	TRBV10-3	TRBD1	TGTGCCATCAGTGAGCCGGACAGGGGGAGCTCCTACGAGCAGTACTTC	CAISEPDRGSSYEQYF
14	-	TRBJ1-4	TRBV19	TRBD1	TGTGCCAGTAGTAAGCGGACAGGCGCGGCAAAACTGTTTTTT	CASSKRTGAAKLFF
18	-	TRBJ1-6	TRBV4-3	TRBD1	TGCGCCAGCAGCCCTACCGGACAGGCCGACCTATATAATTCACCCCTCCACTTT	CASSPTGQADLYNSPLHF
17	-	TRBJ2-2	TRBV4-1	-	TGCGCCAGCAGCCAAGATCCCCCTAGCTCGAACACCGGGGAGCTGTTTTTT	CASSQDPPSSNTGELFF
13	-	TRBJ2-7	TRBV5-1	-	TGCGCCAGCAGCCCAGAAACCGTGGTCGAGCAGTACTTC	CASSPETVVEQYF
16	-	TRBJ2-7	TRBV6-5	-	TGTGCCAGCAGTTCCGCGACAGGGGAGGGCTCCTACGAGCAGTACTTC	CASSSATGEGSYEQYF
15	-	TRBJ1-2	TRBV5-4	TRBD1	TGTGCCAGCAGCTTGGAGGGACAGGGGTTTCGTGGCTACACCTTC	CASSLEGQGFRGYTF
13	-	TRBJ1-2	TRBV5-1	TRBD1	TGCGCCAGCCGGGACAGGGCTAACTATGGCTACACCTTC	CASRDRANYGYTF
13	-	TRBJ1-1	TRBV27	-	TGTGCCAGCAGTTTCCAGGGGATCTCTGAAGCTTTCTTT	CASSFQGISEAFF
14	-	TRBJ2-7	TRBV10-3	TRBD1	TGTGCCATCCTAGACAGGGAAAGGGGATACGAGCAGTACTTC	CAILDRERGYEQYF
15	-	TRBJ1-1	TRBV6-6	-	TGTGCCAGCAGTCCCTGGGGCGGGGTCGGCACTGAAGCTTTCTTT	CASSPWGGVGTEAFF
16	-	TRBJ2-3	TRBV5-4	-	TGTGCCAGCAGCTTGGCCCTAGCCTCTCGAAAGGATACGCAGTATTTT	CASSLALASRKDTQYF
12	-	TRBJ1-1	TRBV15	-	TGTGCCACCAGCTTTATAAACACTGAAGCTTTCTTT	CATSFINTEAFF
19	-	TRBJ2-6	TRBV7-6	TRBD2	TGTGCCAGCAGCGGCCTCCGGACTAGCGGGGGGGCTGGGGCCAACGTCCTGACTTTC	CASSGLRTSGGAGANVLTF
14	-	TRBJ2-7	TRBV10-3	-	TGTGCCATCAGTGAGCAGGGGCCCGTCGACGAGCAGTACTTC	CAISEQGPVDEQYF
14	-	TRBJ2-1	TRBV29-1	TRBD2	TGCAGCGTTGATCGGGCTAGCGGGAGGGTTGAGCAGTTCTTC	CSVDRASGRVEQFF
14	-	TRBJ2-5	TRBV5-1	-	TGCGCCAGCAGCCCGGGCGGGCCCGAAGAGACCCAGTACTTC	CASSPGGPEETQYF
16	-	TRBJ2-1	TRBV5-1	TRBD2	TGCGCCAGCAGCTTTTGGCCCGGGGGGGCCTGGGATGAGCAGTTCTTC	CASSFWPGGAWDEQFF
13	once	TRBJ2-7	TRBV7-6	TRBD1	TGTGCCAGCAGCTGGACAGGGAACTACGAGCAGTACTTC	CASSWTGNYEQYF
18	-	TRBJ1-3	TRBV7-2	-	TGTGCCAGCAGCTTAATGTATGCGCGGCCAAGCTCTGGAAACACCATATATTTT	CASSLMYARPSSGNTIYF
15	-	TRBJ1-2	TRBV6-5	-	TGTGCCAGCAGTTACTCCCCGGGGGGGGACTATGGCTACACCTTC	CASSYSPGGDYGYTF
15	few	TRBJ1-4	TRBV6-5	-	TGTGCCAGCAGTTACTCGGAGTCAGGGGCCGAAAAACTGTTTTTT	CASSYSESGAEKLFF